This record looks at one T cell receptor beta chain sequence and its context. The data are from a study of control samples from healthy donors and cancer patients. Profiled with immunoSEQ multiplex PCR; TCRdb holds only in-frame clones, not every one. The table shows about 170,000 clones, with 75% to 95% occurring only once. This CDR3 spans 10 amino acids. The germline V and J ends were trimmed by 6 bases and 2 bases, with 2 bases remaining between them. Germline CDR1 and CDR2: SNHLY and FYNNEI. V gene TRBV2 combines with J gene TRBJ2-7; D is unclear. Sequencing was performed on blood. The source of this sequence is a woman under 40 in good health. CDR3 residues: CASRAYEQYF. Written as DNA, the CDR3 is TGTGCCAGCAGGGCCTACGAGCAGTACTTC.